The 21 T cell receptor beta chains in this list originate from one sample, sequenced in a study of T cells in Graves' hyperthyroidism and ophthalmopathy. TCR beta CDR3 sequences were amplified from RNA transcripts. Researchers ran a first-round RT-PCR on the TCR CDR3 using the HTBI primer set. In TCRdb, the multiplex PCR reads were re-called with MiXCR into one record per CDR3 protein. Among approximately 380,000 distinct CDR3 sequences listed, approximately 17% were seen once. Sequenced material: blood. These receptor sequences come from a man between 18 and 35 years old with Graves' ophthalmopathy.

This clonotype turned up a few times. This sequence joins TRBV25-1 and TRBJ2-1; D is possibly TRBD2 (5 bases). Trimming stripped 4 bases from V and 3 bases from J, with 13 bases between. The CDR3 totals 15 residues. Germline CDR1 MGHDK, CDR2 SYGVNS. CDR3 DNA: TGTGCCAGCAGTGCTAGTCTAGCTGACTACAATGAGCAGTTCTTC. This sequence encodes CASSASLADYNEQFF. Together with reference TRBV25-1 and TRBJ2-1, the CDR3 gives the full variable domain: EADIYQTPRYLVIGTGKKITLECSQTMGHDKMYWYQQDPGMELHLIHYSYGVNSTEKGDLSSESTVSRIRTEHFPLTLESARPSHTSQYLCASSASLADYNEQFFGPGTRLTVL.

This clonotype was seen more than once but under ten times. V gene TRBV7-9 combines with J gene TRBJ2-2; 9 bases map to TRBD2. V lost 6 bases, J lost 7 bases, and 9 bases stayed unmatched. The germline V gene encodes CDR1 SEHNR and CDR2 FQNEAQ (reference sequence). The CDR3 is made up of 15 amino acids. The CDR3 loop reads CASSAAGGPGGELFF. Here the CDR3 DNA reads TGTGCCAGCAGTGCAGCGGGGGGCCCTGGCGGGGAGCTGTTTTTT.

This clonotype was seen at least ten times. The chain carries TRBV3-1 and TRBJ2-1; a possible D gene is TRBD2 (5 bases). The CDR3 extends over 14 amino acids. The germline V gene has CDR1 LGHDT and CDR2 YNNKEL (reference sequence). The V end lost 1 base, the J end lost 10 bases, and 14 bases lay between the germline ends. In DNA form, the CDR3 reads TGTGCCAGCAGCCAAGGACCCACTAGTCAAGAGCAGTTCTTC. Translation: CASSQGPTSQEQFF.

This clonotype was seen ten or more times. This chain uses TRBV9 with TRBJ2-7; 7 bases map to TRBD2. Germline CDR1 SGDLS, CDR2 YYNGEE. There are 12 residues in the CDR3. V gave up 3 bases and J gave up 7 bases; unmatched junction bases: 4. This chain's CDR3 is CASSAQGGEQYF. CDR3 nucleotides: TGTGCCAGCAGCGCCCAGGGAGGGGAGCAGTACTTC. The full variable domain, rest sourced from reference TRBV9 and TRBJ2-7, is DSGVTQTPKHLITATGQRVTLRCSPRSGDLSVYWYQQSLDQGLQFLIQYYNGEERAKGNILERFSAQQFPDLHSELNLSSLELGDSALYFCASSAQGGEQYFGPGTRLTVT.

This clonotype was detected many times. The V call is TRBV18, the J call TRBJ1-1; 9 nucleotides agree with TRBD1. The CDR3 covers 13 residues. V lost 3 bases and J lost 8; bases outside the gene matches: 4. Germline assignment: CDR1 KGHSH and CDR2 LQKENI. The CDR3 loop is CASSPTGGREAFF. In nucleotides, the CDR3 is TGTGCCAGCTCACCTACAGGGGGCCGGGAAGCTTTCTTT.

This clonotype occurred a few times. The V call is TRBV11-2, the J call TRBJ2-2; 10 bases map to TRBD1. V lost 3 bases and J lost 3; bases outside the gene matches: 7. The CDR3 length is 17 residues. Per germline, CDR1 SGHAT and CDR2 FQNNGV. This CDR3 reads CASSLGYGTGDTGELFF. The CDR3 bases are TGTGCCAGCAGCTTGGGGTATGGGACAGGGGACACCGGGGAGCTGTTTTTT. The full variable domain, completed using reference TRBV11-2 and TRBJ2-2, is EAGVAQSPRYKIIEKRQSVAFWCNPISGHATLYWYQQILGQGPKLLIQFQNNGVVDDSQLPKDRFSAERLKGVDSTLKIQPAKLEDSAVYLCASSLGYGTGDTGELFFGEGSRLTVL.

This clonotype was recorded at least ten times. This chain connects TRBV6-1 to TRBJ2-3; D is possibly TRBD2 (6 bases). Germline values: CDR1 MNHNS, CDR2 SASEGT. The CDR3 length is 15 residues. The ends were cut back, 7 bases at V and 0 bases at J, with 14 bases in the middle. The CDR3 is CASTLGRGSTDTQYF. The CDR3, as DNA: TGTGCCAGCACCCTGGGACGGGGGAGCACAGATACGCAGTATTTT.

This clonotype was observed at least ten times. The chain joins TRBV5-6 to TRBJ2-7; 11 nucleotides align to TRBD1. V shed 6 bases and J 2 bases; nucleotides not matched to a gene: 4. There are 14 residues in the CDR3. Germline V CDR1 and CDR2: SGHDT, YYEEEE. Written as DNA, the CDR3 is TGTGCCAGCACCCCGGGACAGGGGGCCTACGAGCAGTACTTC. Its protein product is CASTPGQGAYEQYF.

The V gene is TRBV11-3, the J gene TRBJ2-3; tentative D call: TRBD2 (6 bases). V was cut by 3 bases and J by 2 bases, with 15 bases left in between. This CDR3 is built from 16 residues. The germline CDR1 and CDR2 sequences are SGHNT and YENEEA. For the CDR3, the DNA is TGTGCCAGCAGCTTGGGCGGGGCTCCGTACACAGATACGCAGTATTTT. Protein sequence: CASSLGGAPYTDTQYF.

The CDR3 bases are TGTGCCAGCAGTAAGGCAGGGATTAATGAAAAACTGTTTTTT. Translation: CASSKAGINEKLFF. J is TRBJ1-4 and V is TRBV28, with D tentatively TRBD1 (5 bases). Trimming removed 5 bases from V and 4 bases from J, with 11 bases in between. CDR1 is MDHEN and CDR2 is SYDVKM in the germline V gene. The CDR3 spans 14 residues.

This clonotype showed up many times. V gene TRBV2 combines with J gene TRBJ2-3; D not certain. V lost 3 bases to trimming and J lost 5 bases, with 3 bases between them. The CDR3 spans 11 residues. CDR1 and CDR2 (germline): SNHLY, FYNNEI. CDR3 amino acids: CASSEVDTQYF. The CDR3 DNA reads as TGTGCCAGCAGTGAGGTAGATACGCAGTATTTT.

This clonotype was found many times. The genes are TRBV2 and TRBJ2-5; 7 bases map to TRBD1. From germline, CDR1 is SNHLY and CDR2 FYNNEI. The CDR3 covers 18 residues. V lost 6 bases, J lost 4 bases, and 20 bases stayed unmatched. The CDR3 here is CASSGSYRGRIGGETQYF. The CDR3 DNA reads TGTGCCAGCAGCGGATCATACAGGGGTCGGATAGGCGGAGAGACCCAGTACTTC.

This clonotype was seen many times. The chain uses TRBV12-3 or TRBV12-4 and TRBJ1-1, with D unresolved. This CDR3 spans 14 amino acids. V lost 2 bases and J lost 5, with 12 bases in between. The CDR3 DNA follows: TGTGCCAGCAGTTTAAGACGGGGTGGAACTGAAGCTTTCTTT. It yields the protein CASSLRRGGTEAFF.

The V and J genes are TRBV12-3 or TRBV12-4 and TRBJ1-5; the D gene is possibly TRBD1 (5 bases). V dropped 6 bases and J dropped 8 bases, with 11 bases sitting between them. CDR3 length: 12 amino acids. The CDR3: CASSGTPEPQHF. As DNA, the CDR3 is TGTGCCAGCAGCGGGACCCCGGAGCCCCAGCATTTT.

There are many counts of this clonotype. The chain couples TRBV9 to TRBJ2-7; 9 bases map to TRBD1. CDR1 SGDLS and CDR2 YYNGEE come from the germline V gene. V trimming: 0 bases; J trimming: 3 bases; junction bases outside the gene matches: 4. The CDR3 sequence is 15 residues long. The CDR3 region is CASSVDGTGYYEQYF. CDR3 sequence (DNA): TGTGCCAGCAGCGTAGATGGGACAGGGTACTACGAGCAGTACTTC.

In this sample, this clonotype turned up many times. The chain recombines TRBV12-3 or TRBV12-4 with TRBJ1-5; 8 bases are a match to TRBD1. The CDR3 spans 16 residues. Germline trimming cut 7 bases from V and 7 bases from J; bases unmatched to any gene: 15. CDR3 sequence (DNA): TGTGCCAGCAATCTCGCAGGACAGGGCCCCGCACAGCCCCAGCATTTT. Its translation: CASNLAGQGPAQPQHF.

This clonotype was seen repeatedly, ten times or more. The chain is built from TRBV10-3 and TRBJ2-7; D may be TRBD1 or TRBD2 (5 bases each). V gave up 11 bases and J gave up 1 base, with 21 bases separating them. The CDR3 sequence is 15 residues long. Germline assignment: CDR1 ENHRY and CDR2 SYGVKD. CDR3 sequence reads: CAAQGSRGSSYEQYF. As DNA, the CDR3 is TGTGCCGCCCAAGGATCGAGGGGCTCATCCTACGAGCAGTACTTC.

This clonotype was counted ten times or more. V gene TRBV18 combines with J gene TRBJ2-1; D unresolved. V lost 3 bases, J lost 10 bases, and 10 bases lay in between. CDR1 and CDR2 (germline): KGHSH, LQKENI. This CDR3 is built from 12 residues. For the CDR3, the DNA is TGTGCCAGCTCACCCGCGATCGTCGAGCAGTTCTTC. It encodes CASSPAIVEQFF.

CDR3 protein: CASSVDHNYGYTF. DNA of the CDR3: TGTGCCAGCAGCGTTGACCATAACTATGGCTACACCTTC. The rearrangement links TRBV7-3 to TRBJ1-2; D not certain. The CDR3 contains 13 residues. Germline CDR1 is SGHTA and CDR2 is FQGTGA. The V end was cut by 5 bases, the J end by 1 base, with 8 bases between.

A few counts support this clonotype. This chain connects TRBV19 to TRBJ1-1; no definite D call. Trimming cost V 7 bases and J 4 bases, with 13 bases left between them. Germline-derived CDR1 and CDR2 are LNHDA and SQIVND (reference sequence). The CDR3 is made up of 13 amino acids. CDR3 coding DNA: TGTGCCAGTAATTCCCTCTTGGGCACTGAAGCTTTCTTT. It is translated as CASNSLLGTEAFF. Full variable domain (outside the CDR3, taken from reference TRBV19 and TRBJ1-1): DGGITQSPKYLFRKEGQNVTLSCEQNLNHDAMYWYRQDPGQGLRLIYYSQIVNDFQKGDIAEGYSVSREKKESFPLTVTSAQKNPTAFYLCASNSLLGTEAFFGQGTRLTVV.

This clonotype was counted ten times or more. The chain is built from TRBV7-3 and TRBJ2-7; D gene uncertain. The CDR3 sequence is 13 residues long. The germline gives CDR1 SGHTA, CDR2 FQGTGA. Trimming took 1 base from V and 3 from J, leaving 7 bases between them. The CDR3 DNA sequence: TGTGCCAGCAGCTTAAGCCCAATCTACGAGCAGTACTTC. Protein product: CASSLSPIYEQYF.